A single sample is the source of the 26 T cell receptor beta chains below, sequenced in a study of T cells after yellow fever vaccination (dated by TCRdb to between 2018 and 2020). The library was produced with 5' RACE. Sequencing took place on an Illumina HiSeq 2500. Through fastp at Q25 and MiXCR, TCRdb rebuilt clones from the public reads, retaining in-frame beta chains. Each record represents a unique CDR3 protein, reported with the most common genes and DNA among its rows. The sample yields about 49,000 distinct CDR3 sequences; 6% to 8% were counted once. 28% of the sample lies in the top ten. Sample treatment or condition, as interpreted from the label and publication: live attenuated yellow fever vaccine strain. Sequencing was performed on CD8+ T cells sorted from PBMCs, taken approximately 15 days after the first yellow fever vaccination. These receptors originate from a young man who received the YFV17D yellow fever vaccine.

This clonotype was recorded at least ten times. V and J are TRBV7-2 and TRBJ2-1, with TRBD2 identical over 8 bases. The CDR3 contains 17 residues. Germline assignment: CDR1 SGHTA and CDR2 FQGNSA. Trimming at V came to 2 bases and at J to 0 bases, leaving 6 bases not matched to a gene. The CDR3 DNA is TGTGCCAGCAGCTTATCGACTAGCGCGAGCTCCTACAATGAGCAGTTCTTC. Residues: CASSLSTSASSYNEQFF.

This clonotype was recorded many times. The chain uses TRBV7-3 and TRBJ2-1; 11 bases match TRBD2. Germline-derived CDR1 and CDR2 are SGHTA and FQGTGA. The CDR3 runs 17 residues. V shed 5 bases and J 7 bases; nucleotides not matched to a gene: 13. The CDR3 loop reads CASSLPPGSGGGNEQFF. CDR3 bases: TGTGCCAGCAGCCTCCCTCCCGGTAGCGGGGGGGGGAATGAGCAGTTCTTC.

This clonotype was detected only a few times. This chain links TRBV12-3 or TRBV12-4 with TRBJ1-1, with 8 positions matching TRBD1. CDR3 length equals 13 residues. V lost 5 bases and J lost 4; bases outside the gene matches: 3. The chain's CDR3 is CASSATGGTEAFF. The CDR3 DNA reads as TGTGCCAGCAGTGCCACAGGGGGCACTGAAGCTTTCTTT.

The DNA for the CDR3 is TGTGCCAGCAGCCGGGACAGGGTCCCCCAGCATTTT. This codes for CASSRDRVPQHF. The gene calls are TRBV7-9 and TRBJ1-5, with 9 bases fitting TRBD1. Germline loops: CDR1 SEHNR, CDR2 FQNEAQ (reference sequence). Trimming removed 5 bases from V and 10 bases from J; junction bases left unmatched: 3. This CDR3 comprises 12 residues.

This clonotype was recorded at least ten times. The chain joins TRBV20-1 to TRBJ1-1; D not resolved. V shed 0 bases and J shed 0 bases, with 5 bases lying between them. The CDR3 spans 13 residues. The germline V gene has CDR1 DFQATT and CDR2 SNEGSKA (reference sequence). CDR3 in DNA: TGCAGTGCTAGAGACAGCATGAACACTGAAGCTTTCTTT. It specifies CSARDSMNTEAFF.

In its sample, this clonotype was seen many times. CDR3 sequence: CASSPWRGAYNEQFF. The DNA of the CDR3 is TGCGCCAGCTCCCCATGGCGGGGGGCCTACAATGAGCAGTTCTTC. V usage is TRBV23-1 and J usage is TRBJ2-1; 8 bases are a match to TRBD2. TRBV23-1 falls under the ORF class, with uncertain function. The CDR3 runs to 15 residues. J was trimmed by 2 bases and V by 8 bases; bases with no gene match: 8.

In its sample, this clonotype was seen a few times. The chain employs TRBV5-5 and TRBJ1-1; the D is unclear. Trimming took off 2 bases at V and 5 bases at J, with 19 bases between the two ends. Germline V gene lookup returns CDR1 SGHKS and CDR2 YYEKEE (reference sequence). The CDR3 is made up of 16 amino acids. The CDR3: CASSLHDSETETEAFF. CDR3 in DNA: TGTGCCAGCAGCTTACATGACTCTGAAACAGAGACTGAAGCTTTCTTT.

Many counts were recorded for this clonotype. This chain connects TRBV7-3 to TRBJ2-3; 7 bases line up with TRBD1. Per germline, CDR1 SGHTA and CDR2 FQGTGA. This CDR3 is 18 amino acids long. The junction had 13 bases not matched to a gene; V was cut back by 3 bases and J by 1 base. DNA for the CDR3: TGTGCCAGCAGCTTGGGACAGCCGGTGGCCCATCGCACAGATACGCAGTATTTT. As protein: CASSLGQPVAHRTDTQYF.

Concerning this clonotype: A much larger clone lies one base from this, so it may be a read error. This chain uses TRBV20-1 with TRBJ1-2, with D possibly matching TRBD1 (5 bases). The CDR3 has 18 residues. Germline CDR1 is DFQATT and CDR2 is SNEGSKA (reference sequence). CDR3 protein: CCARDRGRVLLSPRGYTF. Written as DNA, the CDR3 is TGCTGTGCTAGAGATCGTGGCAGGGTTCTGCTAAGTCCTAGGGGCTACACCTTC.

The table lists this clonotype with many counts. The CDR3 coding sequence is TGTGCCACCAGCAGCGGTCAGCCTTCTGAAGCTTTCTTT. Residues: CATSSGQPSEAFF. This rearrangement joins TRBV15 to TRBJ1-1; D is undetermined. Germline CDR1 LNHNV, CDR2 YYDKDF (reference sequence). This CDR3 is 13 amino acids long. The germline V and J ends were trimmed by 3 bases and 6 bases, with 11 bases remaining between them.

In this sample, this clonotype turned up many times. One end of the junction is discordant with germline, which a read error may explain. The chain is built from TRBV6-4 and TRBJ1-5, with a tentative D call TRBD1 (6 bases). The CDR3 is 13 residues long. The germline V gene has CDR1 MRHNA and CDR2 SNTAGT. In DNA form, the CDR3 reads TGTGCCATCGTGGGGGCTAGCGATCAGCCCCAGCATTTT. It codes for CAIVGASDQPQHF.

This clonotype was recorded a few times. The chain employs TRBV10-2 and TRBJ2-7; D is unresolved. Germline-derived CDR1 and CDR2 are WSHSY and SAAADI. V lost 1 base and J 1 base, leaving 2 bases between the germline ends. There are 12 residues in the CDR3. The CDR3 DNA is TGCGCCAGCAGTGAGTTGTCCTACGAGCAGTACTTC. It is translated as CASSELSYEQYF.

This clonotype was counted ten times or more. The chain couples TRBV12-3 or TRBV12-4 to TRBJ1-2; D is unclear. The V end was cut by 6 bases, the J end by 4 bases, with 12 bases between. The CDR3 has 13 residues. CDR3 sequence reads: CASRNPEPYGYTF. The CDR3 bases are TGTGCCAGCAGAAACCCCGAGCCCTATGGCTACACCTTC.

Many counts were recorded for this clonotype. The genes are TRBV7-6 and TRBJ1-3, with D unclear. The CDR3 totals 16 residues. Germline V gene lookup returns CDR1 SGHVS and CDR2 FNYEAQ. V was clipped by 1 base and J by 4 bases, with 14 bases between them. Written as DNA, the CDR3 is TGTGCCAGCAGCTTAGGAGAGAGAGCATCAGGAAACACCATATATTTT. Translation gives CASSLGERASGNTIYF.

The table lists this clonotype with many counts. The chain has TRBV6-5 and TRBJ1-1; possible D gene TRBD1, 5 bases. This CDR3 contains 13 residues. The germline V gene has CDR1 MNHEY and CDR2 SVGAGI. With 2 bases removed from V and 4 bases from J, the gap between germline ends came to 8 bases. CDR3 protein: CASSYRGGTEAFF. The CDR3 coding sequence is TGTGCCAGCAGTTACAGGGGAGGCACTGAAGCTTTCTTT.

In this sample, this clonotype turned up many times. The rearrangement links TRBV14 to TRBJ1-1; D is perhaps TRBD1 (6 bases). Germline V gives CDR1 SGHDN, CDR2 FVKESK. The V gene lost 0 bases and the J gene lost 3 bases, with 11 bases spanning the gap. The CDR3 contains 15 residues. The CDR3 loop reads CASSQDGDTDTEAFF. The CDR3 DNA follows: TGTGCCAGCAGCCAAGATGGGGACACCGACACTGAAGCTTTCTTT.

This clonotype was seen many times. The DNA for the CDR3 is TGTGCCACCAGAGCCGTGGGACAGGCTAGCTCCTACAATGAGCAGTTCTTC. Translated: CATRAVGQASSYNEQFF. The rearrangement uses TRBV15 and TRBJ2-1, with 8 bases identical to TRBD1. J lost 0 bases, V lost 6 bases, and 10 bases had no gene match. There are 17 residues in the CDR3. Germline assignment: CDR1 LNHNV and CDR2 YYDKDF (reference sequence).

The chain has TRBV7-9 and TRBJ1-2; 7 bases align to TRBD1. The germline V gene has CDR1 SEHNR and CDR2 FQNEAQ (reference sequence). V lost 3 bases to trimming and J lost 5 bases; unmatched junction nucleotides: 6. The CDR3 totals 14 residues. The CDR3 is CASSFVGQLYGYTF. The DNA for the CDR3 is TGTGCCAGCAGCTTCGTGGGACAGTTATATGGCTACACCTTC. Variable domain in full (rest from reference TRBV7-9 and TRBJ1-2): DTGVSQNPRHKITKRGQNVTFRCDPISEHNRLYWYRQTLGQGPEFLTYFQNEAQLEKSRLLSDRFSAERPKGSFSTLEIQRTEQGDSAMYLCASSFVGQLYGYTFGSGTRLTVV.

This clonotype was seen ten or more times. The gene calls are TRBV6-5 and TRBJ2-6; no reliable D call. This CDR3 contains 15 residues. Trimming stripped 7 bases from V and 0 bases from J, with 10 bases between. Germline loops: CDR1 MNHEY, CDR2 SVGAGI. In nucleotides, the CDR3 is TGTGCCAGCAATACCTGGTACTCTGGGGCCAACGTCCTGACTTTC. This translates into CASNTWYSGANVLTF.

The table lists this clonotype with many counts. This sequence joins TRBV20-1 and TRBJ2-3; D perhaps matches TRBD1 (5 bases). Germline V gene sequence: CDR1 DFQATT, CDR2 SNEGSKA (reference sequence). V shed 6 bases and J shed 0 bases, with 16 bases lying between them. The length of the CDR3 is 15 residues. DNA of the CDR3: TGCAGTGCACCTAGACAGATTTCTAGCACAGATACGCAGTATTTT. Translated, it gives CSAPRQISSTDTQYF.

The table lists this clonotype with many counts. This rearrangement joins TRBV19 to TRBJ2-1; no clear D gene. Germline V lookup: CDR1 LNHDA, CDR2 SQIVND (reference sequence). Trimming pared 5 bases from V and 3 bases from J, leaving 2 bases between. The CDR3 is made up of 11 amino acids. The DNA for the CDR3 is TGTGCCAGTAGTTTCTACAATGAGCAGTTCTTC. Its translation is CASSFYNEQFF.

This clonotype was found a few times. The junction shows a germline mismatch at one end, possibly a read error. The chain combines TRBV5-6 with TRBJ2-4; D unclear. This CDR3 spans 10 amino acids. CDR1 SGHDT and CDR2 YYEEEE come from the germline V gene. CDR3 nucleotide sequence: TGTGCCAGCAGCCCCGGTCTCCCCAGCTTC. The encoded protein is CASSPGLPSF.

Worth noting for this clonotype: A junction end diverges from the germline sequence, so it may reflect a read error. V usage is TRBV2 and J usage is TRBJ2-5; D might be TRBD2 (6 bases). CDR1 SNHLY and CDR2 FYNNEI come from the germline V gene. The CDR3 consists of 19 residues. The CDR3 is CARSFSGGTSWRGQETQYF. The DNA for the CDR3 is TGTGCCCGCAGTTTTTCCGGCGGAACCTCTTGGCGGGGCCAAGAGACCCAGTACTTC.

To note about this clonotype: A read error may account for a junction end that differs from germline. The chain has TRBV6-2 or TRBV6-3 and TRBJ2-7; D unresolved. This CDR3 has 10 residues. Germline CDR1 is MNHEY and CDR2 is SVGEGT. The CDR3 sequence is CASSSHEQYF. CDR3 coding DNA: TGTGCCAGCAGCTCCCACGAGCAGTACTTC.

This clonotype was detected many times. This sequence joins TRBV5-6 and TRBJ2-1, with D possibly matching TRBD2 (5 bases). The germline gives CDR1 SGHDT, CDR2 YYEEEE. CDR3 length: 14 residues. Trimming took off 2 bases at V and 0 bases at J, with 6 bases between the two ends. CDR3 in amino acids: CASSFGSSYNEQFF. The CDR3 DNA sequence: TGTGCCAGCAGCTTTGGGAGCTCCTACAATGAGCAGTTCTTC.

This clonotype was found many times. The chain employs TRBV4-1 and TRBJ1-2, with D possibly matching TRBD1 (5 bases). CDR3 size: 14 residues. Per the germline V gene, CDR1 is MGHRA and CDR2 is YSYEKL. Trimming pared 1 base from V and 5 bases from J, leaving 11 bases between. The CDR3 protein is CASSQGGRNYGYTF. CDR3 nucleotides: TGCGCCAGCAGCCAAGGGGGACGGAATTATGGCTACACCTTC.